The 6 T cell receptor beta chains listed next were all sequenced from one sample in a study of human T cells and chemical hapten exposure. TCRdb redid the calling of the RACE reads with MiXCR, one entry per CDR3 protein. Among more than 300,000 distinct CDR3 sequences listed, around 5.5% were seen once. Time point noted: pre-sensitization, week 0. Treatment reported: therapeutic diphenylcyclopropenone sensitization with weekly scalp DPC. The specimen was whole blood, collected in connection with sensitization to the hapten diphenylcyclopropenone (DPC). All receptors derive from a woman between 50 and 59 years old with alopecia areata. Some clones in this sample may be carry-over from other donors' samples.

This clonotype was seen only a few times. The chain has TRBV6-1 and TRBJ2-1; 9 positions match TRBD2. The V gene end was trimmed by 2 bases and the J gene end by 9 bases; junction bases not matched to a gene: 8. Germline CDR1 is MNHNS and CDR2 is SASEGT. This CDR3 spans 15 amino acids. The CDR3 region is CASSEWLAGSGEQFF. The CDR3 DNA reads as TGTGCCAGCAGTGAATGGCTAGCGGGGTCCGGTGAGCAGTTCTTC.

The chain joins TRBV3-1 to TRBJ2-1, with 9 bases lining up with TRBD2. J gave up 5 bases and V 1 base, and 9 bases lay outside the gene matches. The germline CDR1 and CDR2 sequences are LGHDT and YNNKEL (reference sequence). The CDR3 totals 17 residues. CDR3 residues: CASSQVTSGKFHNEQFF. CDR3 in DNA: TGTGCCAGCAGCCAAGTGACTAGCGGAAAATTTCACAATGAGCAGTTCTTC.

In its sample, this clonotype was seen a few times. The rearrangement links TRBV6-5 to TRBJ2-5; 10 bases are a match to TRBD2. J was trimmed by 3 bases and V by 2 bases; bases with no gene match: 0. The CDR3 sequence is 14 residues long. CDR1 and CDR2 from the germline V gene are MNHEY and SVGAGI. Written as DNA, the CDR3 is TGTGCCAGCAGTTACGGACTAGCGGAAGAGACCCAGTACTTC. This encodes CASSYGLAEETQYF.

Only a few counts were recorded for this clonotype. The chain has TRBV6-2 or TRBV6-3 and TRBJ1-5; D is uncertain. The CDR3 contains 13 residues. With 4 bases removed from V and 5 bases from J, the gap between germline ends came to 9 bases. Looked up from germline, CDR1 is MNHEY and CDR2 is SVGEGT. The CDR3 DNA sequence: TGTGCCAGCAGTTTCCCGACGGATCAGCCCCAGCATTTT. Its translation: CASSFPTDQPQHF.

The rearrangement joins TRBV20-1 to TRBJ1-5; D is unclear. The germline V gene has CDR1 DFQATT and CDR2 SNEGSKA (reference sequence). The CDR3 totals 15 residues. The V gene lost 3 bases and the J gene lost 5 bases, with 17 bases spanning the gap. The CDR3 DNA follows: TGCAGTGCTAGGACTCCTGGCGCCGGGGATCAGCCCCAGCATTTT. This encodes CSARTPGAGDQPQHF.

At least ten counts were recorded for this clonotype. The genes are TRBV10-3 and TRBJ1-2, with D possibly matching TRBD1 (5 bases). The V gene's germline CDR1 is ENHRY and CDR2 SYGVKD. The CDR3 runs to 15 residues. Deletions cut 0 bases from V and 4 bases from J, with 12 bases between. The CDR3 DNA reads TGTGCCATCAGTGAGTCGACCATCGGGGGCTATGGCTACACCTTC. Translation gives CAISESTIGGYGYTF.